The 31 T cell receptor beta chains in this list originate from one sample, sequenced in a study of blood T cell repertoires in COVID-19. TCRdb's table, derived via immunoSEQ multiplex PCR, lists solely in-frame clones and lacks some. The table has tens of thousands of clones, roughly 72% seen once; the top ten hold 4% to 5%. The sequencing input was peripheral blood. The receptor source for this set is a woman in her seventies with COVID-19, enrolled during active disease.

The V gene is TRBV7-2, the J gene TRBJ2-7, with 7 bases matching TRBD1. V lost 5 bases to trimming and J lost 0 bases; unmatched junction nucleotides: 4. Germline loops: CDR1 SGHTA, CDR2 FQGNSA. There are 14 residues in the CDR3. The CDR3 DNA follows: TGTGCCAGCAGCCTGGACAGGAGCTCCTACGAGCAGTACTTC. It yields the protein CASSLDRSSYEQYF.

The rearrangement links TRBV19 to TRBJ1-1; TRBD1 is a possible D gene (5 bases). Germline CDR1 reads LNHDA; CDR2 reads SQIVND (reference sequence). The CDR3 runs 20 residues. V lost 5 bases and J lost 1, with 29 bases in between. For the CDR3, the DNA is TGTGCCAGTAGTCCTTCCTTCTCCCGACAGTCTGGTATTGAGAACACTGAAGCTTTCTTT. It translates to CASSPSFSRQSGIENTEAFF.

The genes are TRBV11-3 and TRBJ1-1, with a possible D match to TRBD1 (5 bases). V dropped 3 bases and J dropped 4 bases, with 9 bases sitting between them. The germline gives CDR1 SGHNT, CDR2 YENEEA. This CDR3 has 13 amino acids. The CDR3 loop is CASSLGGATEAFF. Written as DNA, the CDR3 is TGTGCCAGCAGCTTGGGCGGGGCCACTGAAGCTTTCTTT.

This clone appeared a single time. J is TRBJ1-2 and V is TRBV3-1 (or the pseudogene TRBV3-2), with D perhaps TRBD1 (5 bases). V was cut by 4 bases and J by 4 bases, with 10 bases left in between. Germline V gene sequence: CDR1 LGHDT, CDR2 YNNKEL (reference sequence). The CDR3 spans 13 residues. CDR3 DNA sequence: TGTGCCAGCAGCCTGACAGTTGCCTATGGCTACACCTTC. Its translation: CASSLTVAYGYTF.

The chain uses TRBV5-1 and TRBJ1-4; the match to TRBD1 covers 10 bases. V gave up 4 bases and J gave up 8 bases; unmatched junction bases: 14. Germline CDR1 reads SGHRS; CDR2 reads YFSETQ. CDR3 size: 17 residues. The DNA for the CDR3 is TGCGCCAGCAGCGTGGACAGGGGGAGCCCGTCTGGGGAAAAACTGTTTTTT. Amino acid sequence: CASSVDRGSPSGEKLFF.

V and J are TRBV11-3 and TRBJ2-3; D is perhaps TRBD2 (5 bases). V shed 0 bases and J shed 1 base, with 20 bases lying between them. The CDR3 runs 19 residues. Germline lookup yields CDR1 SGHNT and CDR2 YENEEA. The CDR3 loop reads CASSLEGSAGPGGTDTQYF. CDR3 coding DNA: TGTGCCAGCAGCTTAGAAGGGTCTGCGGGCCCTGGGGGCACAGATACGCAGTATTTT.

The chain has TRBV2 and TRBJ1-1; D gene ambiguous. CDR3 size: 13 residues. CDR1 and CDR2 (germline): SNHLY, FYNNEI. V gave up 7 bases and J gave up 1 base, with 10 bases separating them. For the CDR3, the DNA is TGTGCCAGCATTAGTGGTCGGAACACTGAAGCTTTCTTT. The encoded protein is CASISGRNTEAFF. Together with reference TRBV2 and TRBJ1-1, the CDR3 gives the full variable domain: EPEVTQTPSHQVTQMGQEVILRCVPISNHLYFYWYRQILGQKVEFLVSFYNNEISEKSEIFDDQFSVERPDGSNFTLKIRSTKLEDSAMYFCASISGRNTEAFFGQGTRLTVV.

This rearrangement joins TRBV5-6 to TRBJ2-4; 8 positions match TRBD1. From germline, CDR1 is SGHDT and CDR2 YYEEEE. The CDR3 loop spans 15 amino acids. V gave up 1 base and J gave up 5 bases; unmatched junction bases: 5. The CDR3 here is CASSLRQGSQNIQYF. The DNA for the CDR3 is TGTGCCAGCAGCTTGAGACAGGGGTCCCAAAACATTCAGTACTTC.

V is TRBV9 and J is TRBJ2-3, with a possible D match to TRBD1 (5 bases). This CDR3 has 14 residues. The V end was cut by 0 bases, the J end by 6 bases, with 11 bases between. Per the germline V gene, CDR1 is SGDLS and CDR2 is YYNGEE. The CDR3 loop is CASSVAGSADTQYF. The DNA of the CDR3 is TGTGCCAGCAGCGTAGCAGGGTCGGCGGATACGCAGTATTTT.

The chain carries TRBV19 and TRBJ1-5; D unresolved. The CDR3 consists of 17 residues. The germline V gene has CDR1 LNHDA and CDR2 SQIVND (reference sequence). V was trimmed by 4 bases and J by 0 bases, leaving 16 bases between them. The CDR3 is CASSTTPPGDSNQPQHF. In DNA form, the CDR3 reads TGTGCCAGTAGTACGACCCCCCCCGGGGATAGCAATCAGCCCCAGCATTTT.

The gene calls are TRBV6-5 and TRBJ2-5; the D gene is possibly TRBD2 (5 bases). The germline V gene has CDR1 MNHEY and CDR2 SVGAGI. Trimming took 5 bases from V and 1 from J, leaving 14 bases between them. This CDR3 is built from 15 residues. The CDR3 DNA follows: TGTGCCAGCAGTCTAGAAGCGGCATCCCAAGAGACCCAGTACTTC. Its protein is CASSLEAASQETQYF.

This chain links TRBV13 with TRBJ2-7; TRBD2 matches at 12 bases. After removal of 5 bases from V and 5 bases from J, the junction contained 10 bases not matched to a gene. The CDR3 runs 16 residues. The germline V gene has CDR1 PRHDT and CDR2 FYEKMQ (reference sequence). The chain's CDR3 is CASSVSRLAGEHEQYV. As DNA, the CDR3 is TGTGCCAGCAGCGTAAGCCGACTAGCGGGAGAACACGAGCAGTACGTC.

The chain recombines TRBV5-1 with TRBJ2-2, with 7 bases aligning to TRBD1. The CDR3 has 15 residues. V shed 4 bases, J shed 1 base, and the junction held 4 bases outside the gene matches. Germline V CDR1 and CDR2: SGHRS, YFSETQ. CDR3 nucleotides: TGCGCCAGCAGCACCCGGACAGGGAACACCGGGGAGCTGTTTTTT. It is translated as CASSTRTGNTGELFF. The full variable domain, its missing parts supplied by reference TRBV5-1 and TRBJ2-2, is KAGVTQTPRYLIKTRGQQVTLSCSPISGHRSVSWYQQTPGQGLQFLFEYFSETQRNKGNFPGRFSGRQFSNSRSEMNVSTLELGDSALYLCASSTRTGNTGELFFGEGSRLTVL.

The CDR3: CASRDNRVGTGELFF. The CDR3 nucleotides read TGTGCCAGCAGAGACAACAGGGTAGGCACCGGGGAGCTGTTTTTT. This sequence joins TRBV6-5 and TRBJ2-2; possibly TRBD1 for D (6 bases). Per germline, CDR1 MNHEY and CDR2 SVGAGI. The V and J ends lost 6 bases and 4 bases respectively, with 15 bases between them. The CDR3 runs to 15 residues.

The chain recombines TRBV14 with TRBJ1-4; a possible D gene is TRBD1 (5 bases). Germline lookup yields CDR1 SGHDN and CDR2 FVKESK. Trimming stripped 4 bases from V and 7 bases from J, with 16 bases between. This CDR3 contains 15 residues. In nucleotides, the CDR3 is TGTGCCAGCAGCCCTCCGGGACTGCGGGGTGAAAAACTGTTTTTT. Amino acids: CASSPPGLRGEKLFF.

In DNA, the CDR3 is TGTGCCAGCAGCCGCGGGGGGGCTGTCACTGAAGCTTTCTTT. This encodes CASSRGGAVTEAFF. V gene TRBV7-2 combines with J gene TRBJ1-1, with D possibly TRBD1 on 6 matching bases. The length of the CDR3 is 14 residues. Germline V CDR1 and CDR2: SGHTA, FQGNSA. Trimming removed 5 bases at V and 4 bases at J, with 14 bases between.

V gene TRBV20-1 combines with J gene TRBJ1-5; TRBD1 aligns across 7 bases. Germline V gives CDR1 DFQATT, CDR2 SNEGSKA (reference sequence). The CDR3 spans 15 residues. V shed 3 bases and J 1 base; nucleotides not matched to a gene: 6. CDR3 nucleotides: TGCAGTGCTAGTCCCCAGGGGGTAAGCAATCAGCCCCAGCATTTT. Protein: CSASPQGVSNQPQHF.

There are a few counts of this clone. The chain carries TRBV7-8 and TRBJ1-1; 7 bases line up with TRBD1. Germline loops: CDR1 SGHVS, CDR2 FQNEAQ. Trimming removed 6 bases from V and 1 base from J; junction bases left unmatched: 8. CDR3 length: 15 residues. Written as DNA, the CDR3 is TGTGCCAGCAGGGGGCCGGGACAGCAGAACACTGAAGCTTTCTTT. As protein: CASRGPGQQNTEAFF.

V gene TRBV5-1 combines with J gene TRBJ2-7, with 8 bases lining up with TRBD1. V lost 4 bases, J lost 6 bases, and 9 bases stayed unmatched. Germline CDR1 and CDR2: SGHRS and YFSETQ. The CDR3 spans 14 residues. The CDR3 is CASSPLPGQVEQYF. The CDR3 DNA reads as TGCGCCAGCAGCCCCCTCCCGGGACAGGTCGAGCAGTACTTC.

This chain connects TRBV11-2 to TRBJ2-3, with 9 positions matching TRBD2. The V segment lost 5 bases and the J segment 0 bases; nucleotides outside the gene matches: 3. Germline CDR1 and CDR2: SGHAT and FQNNGV. The CDR3 has 15 residues. Here the CDR3 reads CASSASGASTDTQYF. CDR3 nucleotides: TGTGCCAGCAGCGCTAGCGGGGCTAGCACAGATACGCAGTATTTT.

The chain couples TRBV4-3 to TRBJ2-5; possibly TRBD1 for D (6 bases). Germline V CDR1 and CDR2: LGHNA, YSLEER. The CDR3 sequence is 15 residues long. Trimming stripped 1 base from V and 5 bases from J, with 14 bases between. In nucleotides, the CDR3 is TGCGCCAGCAGCCAAGGAGGGGGTGCCGGGGAGACCCAGTACTTC. It codes for CASSQGGGAGETQYF.

The chain has TRBV19 and TRBJ1-2; 8 bases match TRBD1. CDR1 is LNHDA and CDR2 is SQIVND in the germline V gene (reference sequence). The J segment lost 0 bases and the V segment lost 4 bases, leaving 4 bases of the junction unmatched. The CDR3 extends over 15 amino acids. This CDR3 is CASSKGTGANYGYTF. The CDR3, as DNA: TGTGCCAGTAGTAAGGGGACAGGAGCTAACTATGGCTACACCTTC.

The chain links TRBV28 to TRBJ2-7; 7 bases agree with TRBD1. From germline, CDR1 is MDHEN and CDR2 SYDVKM. Unmatched junction bases numbered 7, after V lost 7 bases and J lost 4 bases. The CDR3 length is 13 residues. CDR3 region: CASTPGQSYEQYF. The CDR3 coding sequence is TGTGCCAGCACCCCGGGACAGAGTTACGAGCAGTACTTC.

The chain uses TRBV9 and TRBJ2-3, with D perhaps TRBD2 (7 bases). V was trimmed by 1 base and J by 4 bases, leaving 28 bases between them. Per the germline V gene, CDR1 is SGDLS and CDR2 is YYNGEE. This CDR3 spans 20 amino acids. Here the CDR3 reads CASSVNSGGLILGVADTQYF. In nucleotides, the CDR3 is TGTGCCAGCAGCGTAAATTCGGGGGGCCTCATATTGGGAGTGGCAGATACGCAGTATTTT.

This sequence joins TRBV7-3 and TRBJ2-1; TRBD2 aligns across 11 bases. The CDR3 is 17 amino acids. Germline CDR1 is SGHTA and CDR2 is FQGTGA. Trimming took 5 bases from V and 7 from J; bases not matched to a gene: 13. CDR3 amino acids: CASSPPGLAGGMNEQFF. The DNA for the CDR3 is TGTGCCAGCAGCCCGCCGGGGCTAGCGGGGGGCATGAATGAGCAGTTCTTC.

This clone appeared a few times. The chain carries TRBV10-3 and TRBJ1-1, with 7 bases aligning to TRBD1. Germline loops: CDR1 ENHRY, CDR2 SYGVKD. Losses at the gene ends were 3 bases for V and 9 bases for J; bases not matched to a gene: 7. The CDR3 has 13 amino acids. CDR3 loop: CAISDRQGTKAFF. The CDR3 nucleotides read TGTGCCATCAGTGACCGACAGGGAACGAAAGCTTTCTTT.

The rearrangement links TRBV4-3 to TRBJ2-2; 9 positions agree with TRBD1. Per the germline V gene, CDR1 is LGHNA and CDR2 is YSLEER. This CDR3 contains 17 residues. With V trimmed by 0 bases and J by 6 bases, 8 bases remained unmatched. The CDR3 region is CASSQDGGTGIAGELFF. The CDR3 nucleotides are TGCGCCAGCAGCCAAGATGGGGGGACAGGGATCGCCGGGGAGCTGTTTTTT.

V is TRBV15 and J is TRBJ1-5; D gene uncertain. The CDR3 is made up of 15 amino acids. Trimming pared 3 bases from V and 2 bases from J, leaving 11 bases between. The germline CDR1 and CDR2 sequences are LNHNV and YYDKDF (reference sequence). CDR3: CATSRSSGGNQPQHF. The CDR3 DNA is TGTGCCACCAGCAGGTCCTCCGGGGGCAATCAGCCCCAGCATTTT.

This clone was seen more than once but under ten times. The chain has TRBV19 and TRBJ2-2; D not resolved. CDR1 is LNHDA, CDR2 SQIVND, per germline (reference sequence). This CDR3 comprises 13 residues. V lost 5 bases, J lost 6 bases, and 10 bases lay in between. The CDR3 is CASSVGGPGELFF. CDR3 DNA: TGTGCCAGTAGTGTAGGCGGTCCCGGGGAGCTGTTTTTT. Full variable domain (missing parts from reference TRBV19 and TRBJ2-2): DGGITQSPKYLFRKEGQNVTLSCEQNLNHDAMYWYRQDPGQGLRLIYYSQIVNDFQKGDIAEGYSVSREKKESFPLTVTSAQKNPTAFYLCASSVGGPGELFFGEGSRLTVL.

The rearrangement joins TRBV5-1 to TRBJ1-6, with TRBD1 matching over 9 bases. The CDR3 totals 15 residues. Trimming took 3 bases from V and 6 from J; bases not matched to a gene: 4. Germline V gives CDR1 SGHRS, CDR2 YFSETQ. CDR3 DNA: TGCGCCAGCAGCTCCGGGACAGGGTCTAATTCACCCCTCCACTTT. Encoded protein: CASSSGTGSNSPLHF.

In this sample, this clone turned up once. The rearrangement links TRBV11-3 to TRBJ2-3; 9 nucleotides match TRBD2. This CDR3 region has 16 residues. V was pared by 3 bases and J by 4 bases, with 8 bases of the junction left unmatched. Germline V lookup: CDR1 SGHNT, CDR2 YENEEA. CDR3 amino acids: CASSLRLAAGADTQYF. The CDR3 DNA is TGTGCCAGCAGCTTGAGACTAGCGGCTGGCGCAGATACGCAGTATTTT.